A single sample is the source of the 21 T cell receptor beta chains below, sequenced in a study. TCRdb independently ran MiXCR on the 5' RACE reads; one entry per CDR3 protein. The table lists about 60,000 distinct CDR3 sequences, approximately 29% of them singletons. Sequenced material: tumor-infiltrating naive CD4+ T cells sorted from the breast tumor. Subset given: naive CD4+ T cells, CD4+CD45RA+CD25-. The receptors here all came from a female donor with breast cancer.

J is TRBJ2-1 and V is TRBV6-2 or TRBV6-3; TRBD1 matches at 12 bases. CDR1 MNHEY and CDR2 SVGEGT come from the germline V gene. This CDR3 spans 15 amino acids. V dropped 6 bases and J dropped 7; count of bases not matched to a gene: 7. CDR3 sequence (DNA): TGTGCCAGCAGCCAACCGGGACAGGGGGCTAATGAGCAGTTCTTC. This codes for CASSQPGQGANEQFF.

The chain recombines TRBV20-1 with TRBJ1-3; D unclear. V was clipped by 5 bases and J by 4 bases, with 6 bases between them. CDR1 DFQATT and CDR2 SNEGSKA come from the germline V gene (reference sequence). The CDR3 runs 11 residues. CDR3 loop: CSALKGNTIYF. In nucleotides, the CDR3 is TGCAGTGCTCTCAAGGGAAACACCATATATTTT.

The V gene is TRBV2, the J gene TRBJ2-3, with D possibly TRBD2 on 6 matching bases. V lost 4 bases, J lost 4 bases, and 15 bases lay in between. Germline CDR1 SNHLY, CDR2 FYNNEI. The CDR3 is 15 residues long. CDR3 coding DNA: TGTGCCAGCAGTGGGATAGTAGGAGGGGCAGATACGCAGTATTTT. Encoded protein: CASSGIVGGADTQYF.

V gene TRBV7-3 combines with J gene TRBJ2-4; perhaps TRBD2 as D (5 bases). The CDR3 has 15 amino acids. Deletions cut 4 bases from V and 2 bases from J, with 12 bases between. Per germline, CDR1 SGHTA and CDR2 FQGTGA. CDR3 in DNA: TGTGCCAGCAGCTCGGGATCAGCCCCCAAAAACATTCAGTACTTC. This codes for CASSSGSAPKNIQYF. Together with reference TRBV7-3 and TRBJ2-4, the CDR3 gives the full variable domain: GAGVSQTPSNKVTEKGKYVELRCDPISGHTALYWYRQSLGQGPEFLIYFQGTGAADDSGLPNDRFFAVRPEGSVSTLKIQRTERGDSAVYLCASSSGSAPKNIQYFGAGTRLSVL.

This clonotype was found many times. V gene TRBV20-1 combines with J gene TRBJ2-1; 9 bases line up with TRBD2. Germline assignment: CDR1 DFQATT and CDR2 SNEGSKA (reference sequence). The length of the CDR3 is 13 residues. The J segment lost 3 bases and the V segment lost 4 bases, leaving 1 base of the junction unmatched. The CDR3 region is CSAKTSGYNEQFF. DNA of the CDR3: TGCAGTGCTAAGACTAGCGGCTACAATGAGCAGTTCTTC.

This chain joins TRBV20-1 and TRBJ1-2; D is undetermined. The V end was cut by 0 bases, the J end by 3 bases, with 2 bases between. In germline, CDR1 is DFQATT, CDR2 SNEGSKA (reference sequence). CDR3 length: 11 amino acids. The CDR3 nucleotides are TGCAGTGCTAGAGAGGACTATGGCTACACCTTC. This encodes CSAREDYGYTF.

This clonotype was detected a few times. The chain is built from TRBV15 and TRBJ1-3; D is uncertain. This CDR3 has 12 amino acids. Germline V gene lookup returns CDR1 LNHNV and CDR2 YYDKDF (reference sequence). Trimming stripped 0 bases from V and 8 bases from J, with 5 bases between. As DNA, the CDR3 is TGTGCCACCAGCAGAGATATAGACACCATATATTTT. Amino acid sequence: CATSRDIDTIYF.

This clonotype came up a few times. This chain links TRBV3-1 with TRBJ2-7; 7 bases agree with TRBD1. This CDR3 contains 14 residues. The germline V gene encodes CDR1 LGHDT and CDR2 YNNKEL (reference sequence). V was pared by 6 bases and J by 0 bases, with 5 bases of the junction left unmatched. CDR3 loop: CASSRDSLSYEQYF. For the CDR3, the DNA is TGTGCCAGCAGTCGGGACAGTCTCTCCTACGAGCAGTACTTC.

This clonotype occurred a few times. DNA of the CDR3: TGTGCCAGCAGCCAGGTGGGCACTGAAGCTTTCTTT. Its protein is CASSQVGTEAFF. The chain is built from TRBV3-1 and TRBJ1-1; D remains ambiguous. Deletions cut 3 bases from V and 4 bases from J, with 6 bases between. The CDR3 is 12 amino acids. Per germline, CDR1 LGHDT and CDR2 YNNKEL (reference sequence).

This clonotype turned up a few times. CDR3 sequence: CASSFWTGGTDTQYF. The CDR3 coding sequence is TGCGCCAGCAGCTTTTGGACAGGGGGCACAGATACGCAGTATTTT. The genes are TRBV5-1 and TRBJ2-3; TRBD1 agrees at 9 bases. The junction had 2 bases not matched to a gene; V was cut back by 2 bases and J by 1 base. Looked up from germline, CDR1 is SGHRS and CDR2 is YFSETQ. The CDR3 has 15 amino acids.

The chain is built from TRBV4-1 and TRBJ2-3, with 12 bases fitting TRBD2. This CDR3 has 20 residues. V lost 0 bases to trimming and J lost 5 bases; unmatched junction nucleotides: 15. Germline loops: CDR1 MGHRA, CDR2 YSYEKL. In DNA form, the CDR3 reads TGCGCCAGCAGCCAAGATCCAAGAAACCGACTAGCGGGAGCTGGAGATACGCAGTATTTT. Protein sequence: CASSQDPRNRLAGAGDTQYF.

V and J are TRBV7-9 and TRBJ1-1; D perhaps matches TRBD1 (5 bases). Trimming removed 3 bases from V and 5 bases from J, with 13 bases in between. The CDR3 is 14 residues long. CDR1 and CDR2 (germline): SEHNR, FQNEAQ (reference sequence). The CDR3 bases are TGTGCCAGCAGCTTTGCCGGGACTCAGACTGAAGCTTTCTTT. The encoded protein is CASSFAGTQTEAFF.

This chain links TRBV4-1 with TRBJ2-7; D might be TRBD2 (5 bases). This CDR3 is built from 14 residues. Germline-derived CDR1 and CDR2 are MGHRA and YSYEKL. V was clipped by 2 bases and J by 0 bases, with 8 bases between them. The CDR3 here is CASSQRESSYEQYF. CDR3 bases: TGCGCCAGCAGCCAAAGGGAGAGCTCCTACGAGCAGTACTTC.

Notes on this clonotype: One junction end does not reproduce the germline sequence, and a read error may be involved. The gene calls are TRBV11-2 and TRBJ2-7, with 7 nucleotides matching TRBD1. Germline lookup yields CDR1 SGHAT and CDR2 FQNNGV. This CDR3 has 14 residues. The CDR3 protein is CASSLGTGEYGQYF. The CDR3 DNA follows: TGTGCCAGCAGCTTAGGGACAGGAGAGTACGGGCAGTACTTC.

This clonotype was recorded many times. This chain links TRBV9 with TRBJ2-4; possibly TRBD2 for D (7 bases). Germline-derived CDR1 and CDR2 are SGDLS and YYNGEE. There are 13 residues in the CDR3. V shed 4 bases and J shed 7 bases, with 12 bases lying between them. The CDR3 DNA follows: TGTGCCAGCAGCCCCAGGGGAGGGAACATTCAGTACTTC. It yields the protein CASSPRGGNIQYF.

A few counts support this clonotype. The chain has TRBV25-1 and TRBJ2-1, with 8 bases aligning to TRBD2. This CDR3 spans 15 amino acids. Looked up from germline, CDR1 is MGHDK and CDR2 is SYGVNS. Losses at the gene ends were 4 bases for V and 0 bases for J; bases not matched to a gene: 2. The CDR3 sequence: CASSATSASYNEQFF. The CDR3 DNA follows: TGTGCCAGCAGTGCGACTAGCGCCTCCTACAATGAGCAGTTCTTC.

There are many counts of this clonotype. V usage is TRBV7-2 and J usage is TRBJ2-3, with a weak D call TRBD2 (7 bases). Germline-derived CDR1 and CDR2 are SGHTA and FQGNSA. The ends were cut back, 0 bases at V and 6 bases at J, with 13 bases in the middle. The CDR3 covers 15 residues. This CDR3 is CASSLAGRGPDTQYF. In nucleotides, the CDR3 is TGTGCCAGCAGCTTAGCGGGGCGGGGGCCGGATACGCAGTATTTT.

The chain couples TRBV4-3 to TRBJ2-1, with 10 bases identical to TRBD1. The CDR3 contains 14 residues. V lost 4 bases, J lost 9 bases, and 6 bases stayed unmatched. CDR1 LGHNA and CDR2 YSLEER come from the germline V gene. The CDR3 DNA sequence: TGCGCCAGCAGCCCCCGACAGGGGGCGGGTGAGCAGTTCTTC. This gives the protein CASSPRQGAGEQFF.

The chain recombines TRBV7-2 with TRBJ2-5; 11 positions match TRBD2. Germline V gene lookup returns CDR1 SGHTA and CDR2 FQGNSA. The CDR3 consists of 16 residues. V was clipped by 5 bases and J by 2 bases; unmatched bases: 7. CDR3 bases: TGTGCCAGCAGCCCCCCCTTAGCGGGAGGGCAAGAGACCCAGTACTTC. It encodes CASSPPLAGGQETQYF. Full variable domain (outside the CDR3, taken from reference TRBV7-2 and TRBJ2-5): GAGVSQSPSNKVTEKGKDVELRCDPISGHTALYWYRQSLGQGLEFLIYFQGNSAPDKSGLPSDRFSAERTGGSVSTLTIQRTQQEDSAVYLCASSPPLAGGQETQYFGPGTRLLVL.

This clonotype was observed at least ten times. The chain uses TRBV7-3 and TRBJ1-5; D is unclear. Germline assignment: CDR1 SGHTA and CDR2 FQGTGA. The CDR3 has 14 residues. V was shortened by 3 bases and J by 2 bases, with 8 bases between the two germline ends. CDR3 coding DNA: TGTGCCAGCAGCTTTTCAGGTGGCAATCAGCCCCAGCATTTT. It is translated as CASSFSGGNQPQHF.

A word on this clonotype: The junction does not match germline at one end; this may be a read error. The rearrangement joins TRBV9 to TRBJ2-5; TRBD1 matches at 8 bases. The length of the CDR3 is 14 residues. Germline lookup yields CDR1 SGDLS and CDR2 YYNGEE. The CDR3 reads CTSSFGTGQETQYF. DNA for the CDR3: TGTACCAGCAGCTTCGGGACAGGTCAAGAGACCCAGTACTTC.